This T cell receptor beta chain is drawn from a study of CD8+CD57+ T cells in acquired aplastic anemia. About the research overall: The DNA of sorted CD4+ and CD8+ cells averaged approximately 3.2 ug. Notes on the study in general: The same twenty-nine CD8+ CDR3 sequences occurred in patients and in controls.

Points on this clonotype: Its antigen is as yet unknown.

Genomic DNA served as template for TCR beta VDJ and CDR3 profiling. TCRdb ran MiXCR on the reads and lists one entry per CDR3 protein. This sample has approximately 200,000 distinct CDR3 sequences, with 64% found just once. The sequenced sample consisted of sorted CD4+, CD8+, or CD8+CD57+ T cells (not recorded which) from PBMCs. The TCR comes from a human donor with severe aplastic anemia or a healthy control (not recorded which).

The CDR3 DNA is TGTGCCAGCAGTATCGGGATTTTGAACACTGAAGCTTTCTTT. Translated, it gives CASSIGILNTEAFF. This rearrangement joins TRBV6-5 to TRBJ1-1, with D hard to call. V lost 5 bases to trimming and J lost 0 bases, with 10 bases between them. Per germline, CDR1 MNHEY and CDR2 SVGAGI. The CDR3 covers 14 residues.